The clone carrying this T cell receptor (beta chain) showed up many times. What it binds is not known. V shed 2 bases, J shed 7 bases, and the junction held 2 bases outside the gene matches. From germline, CDR1 is MNHEY and CDR2 SVGAGI. This CDR3 contains 14 residues. These data belong to a study of T cells in Graves' hyperthyroidism and ophthalmopathy. Background on the study: Peripheral blood samples were taken at initial diagnosis, prior to any treatment. Study outcomes and limitations: Researchers report that a 13 V-J model separated ophthalmopathy from stable hyperthyroidism. Progression to ophthalmopathy was predicted a median of approximately 6.4 months early.

Amplified TCR beta CDR3 regions derived from RNA transcripts. Carried out on the TCR CDR3, a first-round RT-PCR used the HTBI primer set. TCRdb itself ran the multiplex PCR reads through MiXCR, one entry per CDR3 protein. The sample comprises around 300,000 distinct CDR3 sequences, approximately 13% of which are singletons, and 7.9% rests with the top ten. Clinical symptoms, serum thyroxine and TRAb, thyroid ultrasound and orbital computed tomography were used for the diagnoses. Sequencing input: blood. This TCR came from a woman between 35 and 50 years old with Graves' hyperthyroidism. The chain uses TRBV6-5 and TRBJ1-4; 9 bases are shared with TRBD1. The CDR3 sequence is CASSYDRGAEKLFF. For the CDR3, the DNA is TGTGCCAGCAGTTACGACAGGGGGGCTGAAAAACTGTTTTTT.